One T cell receptor beta chain is described in this entry. This entry comes from a study of blood T cell repertoires in COVID-19. In the authors' methods: Estimates of nucleated cell counts were drawn from the amplification of reference gene primers. Measured with immunoSEQ multiplex PCR; TCRdb has only the in-frame clones, and not every one. V and J calls and clone size are those listed in that table; D and trimming were worked out from the DNA. The repertoire holds roughly 360,000 clones, with over 65% as singletons. V shed 3 bases and J shed 0 bases, with 13 bases lying between them. The germline CDR1 and CDR2 sequences are SGHDT and YYEEEE. This CDR3 has 16 residues.

The sequence came from a human donor with acute or convalescent COVID-19. The donor label of this sample is uncertain. The chain carries TRBV5-6 and TRBJ1-3, with TRBD1 as a possible D gene (6 bases). The sequenced sample consisted of peripheral blood. The CDR3 protein is CASSSAGTSSGNTIYF. The CDR3, as DNA: TGTGCCAGCAGCTCTGCCGGGACATCCTCTGGAAACACCATATATTTT.